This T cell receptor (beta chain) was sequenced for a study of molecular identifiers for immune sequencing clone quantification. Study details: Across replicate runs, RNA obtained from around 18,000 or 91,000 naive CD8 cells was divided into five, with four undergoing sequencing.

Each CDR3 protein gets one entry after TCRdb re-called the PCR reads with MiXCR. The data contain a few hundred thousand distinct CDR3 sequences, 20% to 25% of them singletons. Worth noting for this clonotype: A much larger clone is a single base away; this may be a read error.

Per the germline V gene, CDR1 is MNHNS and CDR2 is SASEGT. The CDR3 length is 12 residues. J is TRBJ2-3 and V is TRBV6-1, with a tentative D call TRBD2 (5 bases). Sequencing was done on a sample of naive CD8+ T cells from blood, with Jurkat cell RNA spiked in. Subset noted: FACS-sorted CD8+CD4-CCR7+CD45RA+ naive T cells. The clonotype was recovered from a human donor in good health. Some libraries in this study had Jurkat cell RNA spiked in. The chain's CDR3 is CASCEESGTQYF. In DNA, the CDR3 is TGTGCCAGCTGTGAAGAGAGCGGCACGCAGTATTTT.